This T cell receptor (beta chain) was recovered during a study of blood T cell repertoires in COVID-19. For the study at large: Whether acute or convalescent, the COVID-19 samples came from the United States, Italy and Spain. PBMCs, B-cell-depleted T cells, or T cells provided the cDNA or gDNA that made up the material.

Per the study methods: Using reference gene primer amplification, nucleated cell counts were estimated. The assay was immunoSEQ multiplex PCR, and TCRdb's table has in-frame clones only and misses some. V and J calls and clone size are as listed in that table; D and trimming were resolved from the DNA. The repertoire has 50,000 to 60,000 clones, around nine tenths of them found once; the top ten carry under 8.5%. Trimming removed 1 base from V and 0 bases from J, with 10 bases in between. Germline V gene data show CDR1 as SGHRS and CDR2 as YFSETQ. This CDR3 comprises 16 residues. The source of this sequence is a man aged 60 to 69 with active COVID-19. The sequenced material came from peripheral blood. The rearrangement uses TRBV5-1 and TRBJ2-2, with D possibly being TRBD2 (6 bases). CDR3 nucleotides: TGCGCCAGCAGCTTGCGGCGGGGCGCGAACACCGGGGAGCTGTTTTTT. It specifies CASSLRRGANTGELFF.